Shown below are 25 T cell receptor beta chains from a single sample sequenced in a study of T cell responses to AZD1222 COVID-19 vaccine. This table comes from immunoSEQ multiplex PCR, and its TCRdb copy is limited to in-frame clones, with some not included. The sample holds 90,000 to 120,000 clones, about 90% seen once. The input for sequencing was peripheral blood, taken 28 days after the second AZD1222 dose. All receptors come from an adult who received the AZD1222 COVID-19 vaccine.

The chain has TRBV19 and TRBJ1-1; D ambiguous. Per the germline V gene, CDR1 is LNHDA and CDR2 is SQIVND (reference sequence). The CDR3 is 14 amino acids. The V end was cut by 1 base, the J end by 3 bases, with 9 bases between. The CDR3 bases are TGTGCCAGTAGTATAGTCGGGCGGGACACTGAAGCTTTCTTT. Protein: CASSIVGRDTEAFF.

The rearrangement uses TRBV12-5 and TRBJ2-2; D is unresolved. The V end was cut by 2 bases, the J end by 1 base, with 8 bases between. The CDR3 is 15 residues long. CDR1 is LGHNT and CDR2 is FRNRAP in the germline V gene. The CDR3 here is CASGLWQVNTGELFF. DNA of the CDR3: TGTGCTAGTGGTTTGTGGCAGGTGAACACCGGGGAGCTGTTTTTT.

The chain is built from TRBV19 and TRBJ1-2, with TRBD1 matching 7 bases. The germline V gene encodes CDR1 LNHDA and CDR2 SQIVND (reference sequence). Trimming at V came to 3 bases and at J to 4 bases, leaving 8 bases not matched to a gene. The CDR3 contains 15 residues. The CDR3 DNA sequence: TGTGCCAGTAGTATCCCGACAGGGAGAGGCTATGGCTACACCTTC. It yields the protein CASSIPTGRGYGYTF.

This clone was counted only a few times. The J gene is TRBJ2-5, the V gene TRBV27, with 7 bases identical to TRBD2. The germline V gene has CDR1 MNHEY and CDR2 SMNVEV (reference sequence). Trimming removed 2 bases from V and 5 bases from J; junction bases left unmatched: 5. This CDR3 has 14 residues. The DNA for the CDR3 is TGTGCCAGCAGTTTAGCGGGAGTGAAGGAGACCCAGTACTTC. It translates to CASSLAGVKETQYF.

The chain couples TRBV30 to TRBJ2-3, with TRBD1 matching 9 bases. Trimming at V came to 2 bases and at J to 1 base, leaving 4 bases not matched to a gene. This CDR3 region has 15 residues. Per germline, CDR1 GTSNPN and CDR2 SVGIG (reference sequence). The CDR3 nucleotides are TGTGCCTGGAGTATAGGACAGGGGCGCACAGATACGCAGTATTTT. Translation: CAWSIGQGRTDTQYF.

CDR3 sequence reads: CASSILGRDSPLHF. As DNA, the CDR3 is TGTGCCAGTAGTATCCTCGGTCGAGATTCACCCCTCCACTTT. The gene calls are TRBV19 and TRBJ1-6; D gene uncertain. Trimming stripped 3 bases from V and 8 bases from J, with 11 bases between. Germline-derived CDR1 and CDR2 are LNHDA and SQIVND (reference sequence). This CDR3 region has 14 residues.

This clone appeared once. This chain uses TRBV7-8 with TRBJ1-1; D is uncertain. The CDR3 loop spans 13 amino acids. V lost 2 bases and J 7 bases, leaving 11 bases between the germline ends. Germline V gives CDR1 SGHVS, CDR2 FQNEAQ. The CDR3 protein is CASSLKAGSEAFF. As DNA, the CDR3 is TGTGCCAGCAGCTTAAAGGCAGGCAGTGAAGCTTTCTTT. Based on the CDR3 plus reference TRBV7-8 and TRBJ1-1, the full variable domain is GAGVSQSPRYKVAKRGQDVALRCDPISGHVSLFWYQQALGQGPEFLTYFQNEAQLDKSGLPSDRFFAERPEGSVSTLKIQRTQQEDSAVYLCASSLKAGSEAFFGQGTRLTVV.

The CDR3 spells CSVEGTDPEAFF. The CDR3 DNA reads as TGCAGCGTTGAAGGGACGGATCCTGAAGCTTTCTTT. The chain links TRBV29-1 to TRBJ1-1; no clear D. Between the trimmed V and J ends, which lost 1 base and 6 bases, there was a span of 9 bases. CDR3 size: 12 residues. In germline, CDR1 is SQVTM, CDR2 ANQGSEA.

The CDR3 here is CATKQGGNTIYF. The CDR3 DNA follows: TGTGCCACTAAACAGGGGGGAAACACCATATATTTT. The rearrangement uses TRBV10-3 and TRBJ1-3; 7 nucleotides match TRBD1. V dropped 10 bases and J dropped 4; count of bases not matched to a gene: 4. CDR1 is ENHRY and CDR2 is SYGVKD in the germline V gene. The CDR3 covers 12 residues.

The genes are TRBV18 and TRBJ1-5; TRBD1 is a possible D gene (5 bases). This CDR3 region has 13 residues. V lost 3 bases, J lost 4 bases, and 7 bases lay in between. The V gene's germline CDR1 is KGHSH and CDR2 LQKENI. For the CDR3, the DNA is TGTGCCAGCTCACCCCAGGGAAATCAGCCCCAGCATTTT. It is translated as CASSPQGNQPQHF.

The V call is TRBV7-2, the J call TRBJ2-5, with D possibly TRBD1 on 6 matching bases. Germline assignment: CDR1 SGHTA and CDR2 FQGNSA. V lost 2 bases and J lost 2, with 9 bases in between. The CDR3 contains 14 residues. The CDR3 loop reads CASSLNRAQETQYF. The CDR3, as DNA: TGTGCCAGCAGCTTAAACAGGGCTCAAGAGACCCAGTACTTC.

V and J are TRBV13 and TRBJ2-7, with 8 positions matching TRBD1. CDR1 PRHDT and CDR2 FYEKMQ come from the germline V gene (reference sequence). The CDR3 has 14 amino acids. The V segment lost 4 bases and the J segment 2 bases; nucleotides outside the gene matches: 4. For the CDR3, the DNA is TGTGCCAGCAGCTCCCCGGGACAGGCCTACGAGCAGTACTTC. Translating gives CASSSPGQAYEQYF.

The chain recombines TRBV4-1 with TRBJ2-7; tentative D call: TRBD1 (6 bases). The CDR3 extends over 17 amino acids. Germline-derived CDR1 and CDR2 are MGHRA and YSYEKL. V was cut by 0 bases and J by 1 base, with 16 bases left in between. DNA of the CDR3: TGCGCCAGCAGCCAAGACCCCAACCGACAGGCTTCCTACGAGCAGTACTTC. It yields the protein CASSQDPNRQASYEQYF.

CDR3 coding DNA: TGCGCCAGCAGTGGGGGACAGAACTATGGCTACACCTTC. It specifies CASSGGQNYGYTF. J is TRBJ1-2 and V is TRBV10-1; 7 positions agree with TRBD1. Germline V gives CDR1 WNHNN, CDR2 SYGVQD (reference sequence). The CDR3 is 13 residues long. Trimming at V came to 4 bases and at J to 2 bases, leaving 1 base not matched to a gene.

V usage is TRBV5-6 and J usage is TRBJ1-1; 7 positions agree with TRBD1. The CDR3 runs 14 residues. Losses at the gene ends were 2 bases for V and 12 bases for J; bases not matched to a gene: 13. Germline CDR1 reads SGHDT; CDR2 reads YYEEEE. The CDR3: CASSLGDSRWLTFF. The CDR3 DNA is TGTGCCAGCAGCTTAGGGGACAGCCGCTGGCTGACTTTCTTT.

The chain employs TRBV10-3 and TRBJ2-1, with 9 nucleotides matching TRBD1. The CDR3 length is 15 residues. Germline assignment: CDR1 ENHRY and CDR2 SYGVKD. The J segment lost 6 bases and the V segment lost 10 bases, leaving 13 bases of the junction unmatched. CDR3: CATGRVPGQGNEQFF. CDR3 in DNA: TGTGCCACCGGTCGCGTCCCGGGACAGGGCAATGAGCAGTTCTTC.

The chain combines TRBV7-2 with TRBJ2-7, with TRBD1 identical over 10 bases. V dropped 5 bases and J dropped 0; count of bases not matched to a gene: 10. This CDR3 contains 17 residues. Germline assignment: CDR1 SGHTA and CDR2 FQGNSA. As DNA, the CDR3 is TGTGCCAGCAGCAGAGTTGGGACAGGGGACAGCTCCTACGAGCAGTACTTC. Its protein product is CASSRVGTGDSSYEQYF.

Written as DNA, the CDR3 is TGCGCCAGCAGTTCCTCAAAAGAGACCCAGTACTTC. Translating gives CASSSSKETQYF. The chain links TRBV10-2 to TRBJ2-5; D gene uncertain. CDR1 and CDR2 from the germline V gene are WSHSY and SAAADI. V was pared by 5 bases and J by 3 bases, with 7 bases between. The CDR3 spans 12 residues.

The V gene is TRBV2, the J gene TRBJ2-1, with 8 nucleotides matching TRBD2. The V gene's germline CDR1 is SNHLY and CDR2 FYNNEI. Trimming at V came to 4 bases and at J to 3 bases, leaving 5 bases not matched to a gene. The CDR3 runs 15 residues. The CDR3 bases are TGTGCCAGCAGTGCCCACGGGGGGGACTACAATGAGCAGTTCTTC. Its translation: CASSAHGGDYNEQFF.

V is TRBV25-1 and J is TRBJ1-2, with D maybe TRBD1 (6 bases). This CDR3 comprises 13 residues. Germline-derived CDR1 and CDR2 are MGHDK and SYGVNS. V lost 5 bases, J lost 7 bases, and 14 bases lay in between. The CDR3 DNA reads TGTGCCAGCAGTCCCAGGGGCGGAAGTGGCTACACCTTC. It translates to CASSPRGGSGYTF.

The rearrangement joins TRBV5-1 to TRBJ1-2, with 10 bases matching TRBD1. The CDR3 contains 14 residues. Trimming at V came to 3 bases and at J to 2 bases, leaving 1 base not matched to a gene. Germline V gene data show CDR1 as SGHRS and CDR2 as YFSETQ. Here the CDR3 DNA reads TGCGCCAGCAGCTCGGGACAGGGGAACTATGGCTACACCTTC. Translation gives CASSSGQGNYGYTF.

The J gene is TRBJ2-7, the V gene TRBV10-3; 7 positions match TRBD2. This CDR3 is built from 14 residues. V shed 5 bases, J shed 3 bases, and the junction held 7 bases outside the gene matches. Looked up from germline, CDR1 is ENHRY and CDR2 is SYGVKD. The CDR3 coding sequence is TGTGCCATCAGTCAGACTAGCAGAAACTACGAGCAGTACTTC. Encoded protein: CAISQTSRNYEQYF.

This clone appeared once. The gene calls are TRBV3-1 (or the pseudogene TRBV3-2) and TRBJ2-5; 7 bases are a match to TRBD2. V shed 4 bases, J shed 5 bases, and the junction held 7 bases outside the gene matches. The CDR3 runs 14 residues. CDR1 is LGHDT and CDR2 is YNNKEL in the germline V gene (reference sequence). The CDR3 DNA sequence: TGTGCCAGCAGCCTTGAACTGGGGGGGGAGACCCAGTACTTC. This gives the protein CASSLELGGETQYF.

This clone was seen only once. The chain recombines TRBV7-2 with TRBJ2-7; TRBD2 aligns across 10 bases. The CDR3 has 18 residues. Trimming removed 2 bases from V and 2 bases from J; junction bases left unmatched: 12. Germline values: CDR1 SGHTA, CDR2 FQGNSA. The CDR3 nucleotides read TGTGCCAGCAGCTTAACCCGCGCCTCACTAGCGGGACCCTACGAGCAGTACTTC. This codes for CASSLTRASLAGPYEQYF.

The gene calls are TRBV11-2 and TRBJ1-3, with D maybe TRBD1 (6 bases). CDR1 and CDR2 (germline): SGHAT, FQNNGV. V lost 3 bases to trimming and J lost 3 bases, with 9 bases between them. The CDR3 loop spans 14 amino acids. The CDR3 here is CASSFRGDGNTIYF. CDR3 coding DNA: TGTGCCAGCAGCTTCAGGGGCGATGGAAACACCATATATTTT.